This T cell receptor beta chain stems from a study of shared clonotypes between healthy human individuals. Across the whole study: The study used three CD4 naive, three CD4 memory, two CD8 naive and one CD8 memory plate per donor. The study's findings and limits: Naive subsets, compared against memory subsets, generally had larger estimated richness values.

Method: immunoSEQ multiplex PCR; TCRdb's copy keeps in-frame clones and lacks some. The sample records around 2,000,000 clones, less than 95% being singletons. It was CD45RO-negative cells, positively selected for CCR7, that made up naive CD8 cells, with terminally differentiated effector memory CD45RA+ cells excluded. In the case of this clone: Its target is not known.

The clonotype was recovered from a man aged 18 to 30 in good health. Input material: naive CD8+ T cells sorted from blood.

Written as DNA, the CDR3 is TGTGCCAGTAGTATAGATCTATCAGATGCCACCTCTAACTATGGCTACACCTTC. Translated: CASSIDLSDATSNYGYTF. The chain recombines TRBV19 with TRBJ1-2; D is unresolved. Between the trimmed V and J ends, which lost 0 bases and 0 bases, there was a span of 17 bases. The CDR3 has 18 residues. Germline-derived CDR1 and CDR2 are LNHDA and SQIVND (reference sequence).